This TCR beta chain was recorded in a study of T cell repertoires in cytomegalovirus infection. Study at large: Public TCR beta signatures were indicative of both CMV infection and a matching HLA type.

The study, taken as a whole, reports: HLA-C-restricted CMV-specific TCR beta clonotypes were dominant in the ex vivo response.

Of note for this clonotype: Its antigen is still unknown.

In TCRdb, the reads were re-called with MiXCR into one record per CDR3 protein. Of approximately 470,000 distinct CDR3 sequences in the sample, more than 40% are singletons; the top ten hold around 45%. Germline V lookup: CDR1 SGHVS, CDR2 FQNEAQ. CDR3 size: 16 residues. V shed 1 base and J shed 0 bases, with 10 bases lying between them. The sequenced sample was cultured PBMCs, obtained from culture after CMV antigen stimulation. This TCR was sampled from a human donor in good health (CMV status not recorded). Some clones in this sample may be carry-over from other donors' samples. The V and J genes are TRBV7-8 and TRBJ2-1, with a weak D call TRBD1 (6 bases). In nucleotides, the CDR3 is TGTGCCAGCAGCTTAGAGGGACAAAGCTCCTACAATGAGCAGTTCTTC. Translation gives CASSLEGQSSYNEQFF.